The entry below describes one T cell receptor beta chain. This entry belongs to a study of blood T cell repertoires in COVID-19. Study as a whole: Sources were T cells, B-cell-depleted T cells, or PBMCs; the material itself was cDNA or gDNA.

Authors' methods: How many nucleated cells were present was estimated from reference gene primer amplification. Data came from immunoSEQ multiplex PCR; TCRdb stores just in-frame clones and leaves some out. V, J and clone size are taken as reported in that table, and D and trimming were inferred from the DNA itself. The profile shows 72,000 or so clones, approximately 92% of them singletons. The germline V gene has CDR1 SGHRS and CDR2 YFSETQ. V was pared by 2 bases and J by 5 bases, with 13 bases between. The CDR3 totals 14 residues. This chain joins TRBV5-1 and TRBJ2-5; D not certain. Material: peripheral blood. The sequence derives from a woman of 80 years or more with acute or convalescent COVID-19. CDR3 amino acids: CASSLTNSGETQYF. The CDR3 DNA reads TGCGCCAGCAGCTTAACGAACTCGGGTGAGACCCAGTACTTC.